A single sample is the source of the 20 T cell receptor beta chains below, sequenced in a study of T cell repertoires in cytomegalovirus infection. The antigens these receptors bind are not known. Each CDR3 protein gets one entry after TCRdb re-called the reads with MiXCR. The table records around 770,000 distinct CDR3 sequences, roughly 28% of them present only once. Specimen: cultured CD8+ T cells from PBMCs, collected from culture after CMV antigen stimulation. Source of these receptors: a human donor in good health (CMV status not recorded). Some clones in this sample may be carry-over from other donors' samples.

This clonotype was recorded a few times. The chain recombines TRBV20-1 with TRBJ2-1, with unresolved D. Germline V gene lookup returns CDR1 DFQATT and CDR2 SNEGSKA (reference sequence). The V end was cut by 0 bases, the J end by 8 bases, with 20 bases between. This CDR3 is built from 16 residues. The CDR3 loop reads CSARDRLQAIYDEQFF. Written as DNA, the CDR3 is TGCAGTGCTAGAGATCGTTTGCAGGCGATTTATGATGAGCAGTTCTTC.

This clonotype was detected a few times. The CDR3 loop reads CASRTEAGAPHEQYF. For the CDR3, the DNA is TGTGCCAGTAGGACCGAAGCGGGGGCACCCCACGAGCAGTACTTC. The V and J genes are TRBV19 and TRBJ2-7; 8 nucleotides align to TRBD2. Unmatched junction bases numbered 12, after V lost 6 bases and J lost 5 bases. There are 15 residues in the CDR3. Per the germline V gene, CDR1 is LNHDA and CDR2 is SQIVND (reference sequence).

The CDR3 DNA reads as TGTGCCAGCAGTGCGAAGCGGGGGGGCCGGGATACGCAGTATTTT. Its translation is CASSAKRGGRDTQYF. The gene calls are TRBV6-1 and TRBJ2-3; 10 nucleotides match TRBD2. Germline CDR1 and CDR2: MNHNS and SASEGT. CDR3 length: 15 amino acids. V trimming: 4 bases; J trimming: 6 bases; junction bases outside the gene matches: 7.

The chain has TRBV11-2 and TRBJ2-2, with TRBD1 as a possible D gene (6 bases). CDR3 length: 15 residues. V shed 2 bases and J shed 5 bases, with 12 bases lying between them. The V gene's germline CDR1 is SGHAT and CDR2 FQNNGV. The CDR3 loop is CASSLSGARTGELFF. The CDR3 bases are TGTGCCAGCAGCTTATCAGGGGCCAGAACCGGGGAGCTGTTTTTT.

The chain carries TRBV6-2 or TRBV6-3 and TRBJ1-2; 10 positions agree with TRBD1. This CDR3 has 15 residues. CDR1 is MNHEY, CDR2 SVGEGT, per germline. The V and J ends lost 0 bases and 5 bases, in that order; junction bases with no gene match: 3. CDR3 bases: TGTGCCAGCAGTTACTCGCGGGACAGGGGTTATGGCTACACCTTC. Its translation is CASSYSRDRGYGYTF.

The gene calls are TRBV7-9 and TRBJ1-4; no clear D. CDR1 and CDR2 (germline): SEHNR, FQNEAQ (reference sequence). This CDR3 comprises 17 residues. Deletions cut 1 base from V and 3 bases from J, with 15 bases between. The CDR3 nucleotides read TGTGCCAGCAGCTTAGTTGTAAGGGATGGACCTAATGAAAAACTGTTTTTT. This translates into CASSLVVRDGPNEKLFF.

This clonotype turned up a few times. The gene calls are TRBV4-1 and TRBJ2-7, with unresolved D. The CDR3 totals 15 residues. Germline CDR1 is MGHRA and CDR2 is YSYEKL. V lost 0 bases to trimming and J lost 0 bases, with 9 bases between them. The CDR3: CASSQDRRISYEQYF. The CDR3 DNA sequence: TGCGCCAGCAGCCAAGATAGGCGTATCTCCTACGAGCAGTACTTC.

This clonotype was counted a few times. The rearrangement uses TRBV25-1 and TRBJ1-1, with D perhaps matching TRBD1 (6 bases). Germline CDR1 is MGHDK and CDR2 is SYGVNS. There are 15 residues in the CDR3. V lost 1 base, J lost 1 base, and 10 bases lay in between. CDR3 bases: TGTGCCAGCAGTGAATTGCTGGGGGCGAACACTGAAGCTTTCTTT. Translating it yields CASSELLGANTEAFF. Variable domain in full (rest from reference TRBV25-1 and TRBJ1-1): EADIYQTPRYLVIGTGKKITLECSQTMGHDKMYWYQQDPGMELHLIHYSYGVNSTEKGDLSSESTVSRIRTEHFPLTLESARPSHTSQYLCASSELLGANTEAFFGQGTRLTVV.

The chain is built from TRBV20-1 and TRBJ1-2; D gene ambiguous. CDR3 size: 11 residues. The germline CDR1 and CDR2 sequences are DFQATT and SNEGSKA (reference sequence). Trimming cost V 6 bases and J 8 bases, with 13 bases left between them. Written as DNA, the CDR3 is TGCAGTGCCCCGACGTGGGAAGGCTACACCTTC. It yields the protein CSAPTWEGYTF.

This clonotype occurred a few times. CDR3 region: CASSLSTGGNEKLFF. CDR3 in DNA: TGTGCCAGCAGTTTATCGACCGGGGGTAATGAAAAACTGTTTTTT. This chain links TRBV27 with TRBJ1-4; D is possibly TRBD1 (5 bases). CDR1 is MNHEY, CDR2 SMNVEV, per germline (reference sequence). The CDR3 has 15 amino acids. The V end lost 0 bases, the J end lost 4 bases, and 9 bases lay between the germline ends.

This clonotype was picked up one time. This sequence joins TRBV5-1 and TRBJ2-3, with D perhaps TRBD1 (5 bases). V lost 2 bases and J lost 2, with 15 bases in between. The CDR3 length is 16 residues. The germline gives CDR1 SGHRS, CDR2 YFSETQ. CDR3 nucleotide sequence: TGCGCCAGCAGCTTAAAGGGGTCCCCTATCACAGATACGCAGTATTTT. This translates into CASSLKGSPITDTQYF.

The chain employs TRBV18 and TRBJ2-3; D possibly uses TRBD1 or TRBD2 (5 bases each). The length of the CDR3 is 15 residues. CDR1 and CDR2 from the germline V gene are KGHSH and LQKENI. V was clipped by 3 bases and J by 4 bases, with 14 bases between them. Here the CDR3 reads CASSPEGLASDTQYF. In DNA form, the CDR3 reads TGTGCCAGCTCACCCGAGGGGCTAGCCTCAGATACGCAGTATTTT.

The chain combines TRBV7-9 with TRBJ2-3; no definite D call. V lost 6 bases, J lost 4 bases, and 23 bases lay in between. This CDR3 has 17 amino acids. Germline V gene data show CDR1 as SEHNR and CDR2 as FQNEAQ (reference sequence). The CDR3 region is CASSPPNTRTWADTQYF. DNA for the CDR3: TGTGCCAGCAGTCCGCCCAACACACGCACGTGGGCAGATACGCAGTATTTT. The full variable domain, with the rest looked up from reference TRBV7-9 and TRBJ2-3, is DTGVSQNPRHKITKRGQNVTFRCDPISEHNRLYWYRQTLGQGPEFLTYFQNEAQLEKSRLLSDRFSAERPKGSFSTLEIQRTEQGDSAMYLCASSPPNTRTWADTQYFGPGTRLTVL.

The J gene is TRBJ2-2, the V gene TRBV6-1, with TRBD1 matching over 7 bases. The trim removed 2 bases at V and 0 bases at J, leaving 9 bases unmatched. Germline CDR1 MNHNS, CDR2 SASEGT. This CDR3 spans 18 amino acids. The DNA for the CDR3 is TGTGCCAGCAGTGAACGGGACAGAAAATATACGAACACCGGGGAGCTGTTTTTT. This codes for CASSERDRKYTNTGELFF.

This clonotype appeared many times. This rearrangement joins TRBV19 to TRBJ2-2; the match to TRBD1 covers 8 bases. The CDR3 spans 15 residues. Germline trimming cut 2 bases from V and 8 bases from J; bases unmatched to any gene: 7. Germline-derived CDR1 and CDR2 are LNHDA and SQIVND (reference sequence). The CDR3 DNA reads TGTGCCAGTAGTATACAGGGGGCGCAGGAAGGGGAGCTGTTTTTT. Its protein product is CASSIQGAQEGELFF.

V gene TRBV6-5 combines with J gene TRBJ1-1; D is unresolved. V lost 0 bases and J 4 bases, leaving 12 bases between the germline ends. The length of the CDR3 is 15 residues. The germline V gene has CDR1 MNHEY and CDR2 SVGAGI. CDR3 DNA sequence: TGTGCCAGCAGTTACTCGATCACGGCCGGCACTGAAGCTTTCTTT. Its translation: CASSYSITAGTEAFF.

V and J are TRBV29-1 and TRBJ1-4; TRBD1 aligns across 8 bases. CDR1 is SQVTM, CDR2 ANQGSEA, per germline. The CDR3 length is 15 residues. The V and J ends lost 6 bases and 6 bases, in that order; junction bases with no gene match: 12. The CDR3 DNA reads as TGCAGCGTGGGCAGGACAGGGCAACTACATGAAAAACTGTTTTTT. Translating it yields CSVGRTGQLHEKLFF.

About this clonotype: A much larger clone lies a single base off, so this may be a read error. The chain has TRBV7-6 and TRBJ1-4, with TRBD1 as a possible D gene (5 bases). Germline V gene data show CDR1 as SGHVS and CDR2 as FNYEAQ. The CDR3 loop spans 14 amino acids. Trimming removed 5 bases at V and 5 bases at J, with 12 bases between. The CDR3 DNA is TGTGCCAGCAGCATCCGGGGGGGAAATGAAAAACTGTTTTTT. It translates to CASSIRGGNEKLFF.

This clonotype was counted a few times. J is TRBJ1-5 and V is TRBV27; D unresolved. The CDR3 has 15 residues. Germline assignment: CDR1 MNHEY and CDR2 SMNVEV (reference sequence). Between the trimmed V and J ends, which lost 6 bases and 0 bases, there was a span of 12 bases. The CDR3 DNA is TGTGCCAGCAGAATTGACTTTACTAGCAATCAGCCCCAGCATTTT. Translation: CASRIDFTSNQPQHF.

In DNA, the CDR3 is TGTGCCAGCAGTTTGAGCCCCGAAGGGGAGAATTCACCCCTCCACTTT. Protein: CASSLSPEGENSPLHF. The chain carries TRBV28 and TRBJ1-6; a possible D gene is TRBD1 (5 bases). The CDR3 is 16 amino acids. Germline V gene sequence: CDR1 MDHEN, CDR2 SYDVKM. The V gene lost 3 bases and the J gene lost 7 bases, with 16 bases spanning the gap.